This entry lists 24 T cell receptor beta chains sequenced from one sample in a study of cytomegalovirus exposure and HLA in healthy donors. PCR employed 60 Vbeta and 13 Jbeta primers. Some clones are missing from TCRdb's copy, which holds only in-frame ones; the method was immunoSEQ multiplex PCR. This table holds over 100,000 clones, 75% to 80% found once. The sequenced sample consisted of PBMCs. Receptors originate from a male donor in good health and CMV-seropositive.

The V gene is TRBV4-1, the J gene TRBJ2-7; D is undetermined. Germline loops: CDR1 MGHRA, CDR2 YSYEKL. This CDR3 is 13 amino acids long. V was cut by 4 bases and J by 7 bases, with 14 bases left in between. The CDR3 DNA sequence: TGCGCCAGCAGCCCGGAACTAAGGTGGGAGCAGTACTTC. Residues: CASSPELRWEQYF.

The rearrangement uses TRBV4-2 and TRBJ2-7; TRBD1 agrees at 8 bases. This CDR3 is built from 14 residues. Trimming cost V 3 bases and J 3 bases; bases outside gene matches: 4. Per germline, CDR1 LGHNA and CDR2 YNFKEQ. CDR3 sequence (DNA): TGTGCCAGCAGCCAGGCGGGACAGGACTACGAGCAGTACTTC. Translated: CASSQAGQDYEQYF.

The V gene is TRBV28, the J gene TRBJ1-1, with a possible D match to TRBD1 (6 bases). V lost 6 bases to trimming and J lost 4 bases, with 15 bases between them. Germline V gives CDR1 MDHEN, CDR2 SYDVKM. The CDR3 is 14 residues long. The CDR3 DNA sequence: TGTGCCAGCAGGGATGGACAGACAGCCACTGAAGCTTTCTTT. Amino acid sequence: CASRDGQTATEAFF.

The rearrangement uses TRBV11-2 and TRBJ2-5; TRBD1 matches at 10 bases. The CDR3 sequence is 16 residues long. In germline, CDR1 is SGHAT, CDR2 FQNNGV. The trim removed 1 base at V and 2 bases at J, leaving 4 bases unmatched. The CDR3 loop is CASSLGDRGWQETQYF. The CDR3 DNA is TGTGCCAGCAGCTTAGGGGACAGGGGATGGCAAGAGACCCAGTACTTC.

This clone was detected only a few times. The chain uses TRBV7-2 and TRBJ2-4; TRBD1 matches 9 bases. Germline V lookup: CDR1 SGHTA, CDR2 FQGNSA. The CDR3 is 17 amino acids. The trim removed 3 bases at V and 4 bases at J, leaving 10 bases unmatched. For the CDR3, the DNA is TGTGCCAGCAGCTTGGGTGACGGGACAGGGCCGAAAAACATTCAGTACTTC. Its protein product is CASSLGDGTGPKNIQYF.

The chain has TRBV11-2 and TRBJ2-5, with 9 bases fitting TRBD2. The end of the DNA aligns better with TRBJ2-7, so the J call may be wrong. The CDR3 is 16 residues long. Germline values: CDR1 SGHAT, CDR2 FQNNGV. In DNA, the CDR3 is TGTGCCAGCAGCCGATCAGCGGGAGGAGGCGGCTACGAGCAGTACTTC. Residues: CASSRSAGGGGYEQYF.

The chain combines TRBV9 with TRBJ2-6; tentatively, D is TRBD2 (5 bases). This CDR3 has 15 amino acids. The germline CDR1 and CDR2 sequences are SGDLS and YYNGEE. The V end lost 2 bases, the J end lost 0 bases, and 6 bases lay between the germline ends. DNA for the CDR3: TGTGCCAGCAGCGTCGGGGACTCTGGGGCCAACGTCCTGACTTTC. Encoded protein: CASSVGDSGANVLTF.

The V gene is TRBV7-9, the J gene TRBJ2-7; a weak D match, TRBD1 (5 bases). Germline V lookup: CDR1 SEHNR, CDR2 FQNEAQ (reference sequence). This CDR3 region has 15 residues. Trimming took off 3 bases at V and 2 bases at J, with 14 bases between the two ends. The CDR3 bases are TGTGCCAGCAGCTTTGAGACGGACAAAACCTACGAGCAGTACTTC. Amino acids: CASSFETDKTYEQYF.

The chain couples TRBV7-2 to TRBJ2-4; TRBD2 matches at 7 bases. The CDR3 is 14 residues long. V trimming: 4 bases; J trimming: 12 bases; junction bases outside the gene matches: 12. Germline lookup yields CDR1 SGHTA and CDR2 FQGNSA. The CDR3 nucleotides are TGTGCCAGCAGCTCCTCTAGGGCTAGCGGAAGTCAGTACTTC. It codes for CASSSSRASGSQYF.

The chain is built from TRBV7-9 and TRBJ2-5, with a weak D call TRBD1 (5 bases). The CDR3 contains 14 residues. The germline V gene has CDR1 SEHNR and CDR2 FQNEAQ (reference sequence). V gave up 0 bases and J gave up 3 bases, with 8 bases separating them. CDR3 nucleotide sequence: TGTGCCAGCAGCTTAGCGGGGCAGGAAGAGACCCAGTACTTC. Translated: CASSLAGQEETQYF.

This rearrangement joins TRBV7-2 to TRBJ2-3; TRBD2 aligns across 7 bases. The germline V gene has CDR1 SGHTA and CDR2 FQGNSA. The CDR3 spans 15 residues. V was clipped by 1 base and J by 6 bases; unmatched bases: 7. The CDR3 nucleotides read TGTGCCAGCAGCTTAGGGTCTGTGGGGGGGGATACGCAGTATTTT. Protein sequence: CASSLGSVGGDTQYF.

The rearrangement joins TRBV4-3 to TRBJ2-3, with 7 bases lining up with TRBD2. V was clipped by 0 bases and J by 4 bases; unmatched bases: 13. This CDR3 region has 18 residues. Germline V lookup: CDR1 LGHNA, CDR2 YSLEER. The CDR3 region has the DNA TGCGCCAGCAGCCAAGATCACTTCCCTAGCGGCCCCCCAGATACGCAGTATTTT. It yields the protein CASSQDHFPSGPPDTQYF.

As DNA, the CDR3 is TGCGCCAGCAGCTTGGTGACTAGCGGATACAATGAGCAGTTCTTC. It encodes CASSLVTSGYNEQFF. This chain uses TRBV5-1 with TRBJ2-1, with 9 bases that match TRBD2. V trimming: 0 bases; J trimming: 4 bases; junction bases outside the gene matches: 2. Germline assignment: CDR1 SGHRS and CDR2 YFSETQ. This CDR3 comprises 15 residues.

The V and J genes are TRBV2 and TRBJ2-2, with D possibly TRBD2 on 6 matching bases. Trimming cost V 7 bases and J 6 bases, with 12 bases left between them. CDR3 length equals 13 residues. Germline CDR1 reads SNHLY; CDR2 reads FYNNEI. CDR3 residues: CASTASVAGELFF. CDR3 DNA: TGTGCCAGCACGGCTAGCGTGGCCGGGGAGCTGTTTTTT. The entire variable domain, with the rest obtained from reference TRBV2 and TRBJ2-2, is as follows: EPEVTQTPSHQVTQMGQEVILRCVPISNHLYFYWYRQILGQKVEFLVSFYNNEISEKSEIFDDQFSVERPDGSNFTLKIRSTKLEDSAMYFCASTASVAGELFFGEGSRLTVL.

This chain connects TRBV7-2 to TRBJ2-7; TRBD2 matches at 8 bases. This CDR3 is 14 amino acids long. Trimming removed 6 bases from V and 3 bases from J; junction bases left unmatched: 7. CDR1 is SGHTA and CDR2 is FQGNSA in the germline V gene. CDR3 loop: CASSRSGRGYEQYF. The CDR3 DNA reads as TGTGCCAGCAGTCGGAGCGGGAGAGGCTACGAGCAGTACTTC.

This clone was observed a few times. The same CDR3 also results from other DNA sequences found in this sample. The genes are TRBV19 and TRBJ2-1; 12 bases are shared with TRBD2. The J segment lost 8 bases and the V segment lost 4 bases, leaving 6 bases of the junction unmatched. Germline CDR1 LNHDA, CDR2 SQIVND (reference sequence). The CDR3 sequence is 15 residues long. CDR3 sequence reads: CASSNGLAGLDEQFF. CDR3 bases: TGTGCCAGTAGTAACGGACTAGCGGGACTCGATGAGCAGTTCTTC.

The chain employs TRBV29-1 and TRBJ2-5; 9 bases fit TRBD1. The CDR3 has 13 residues. In germline, CDR1 is SQVTM, CDR2 ANQGSEA. Trimming at V came to 7 bases and at J to 5 bases, leaving 8 bases not matched to a gene. This CDR3 reads CSATDRGSETQYF. The CDR3 nucleotides are TGCAGCGCTACCGACAGGGGGTCCGAGACCCAGTACTTC. Using reference TRBV29-1 and TRBJ2-5 for the parts outside the CDR3, the full variable domain is SAVISQKPSRDICQRGTSLTIQCQVDSQVTMMFWYRQQPGQSLTLIATANQGSEATYESGFVIDKFPISRPNLTFSTLTVSNMSPEDSSIYLCSATDRGSETQYFGPGTRLLVL.

The V call is TRBV29-1, the J call TRBJ1-5; maybe TRBD1 (5 bases). The length of the CDR3 is 13 residues. V gave up 3 bases and J gave up 3 bases, with 9 bases separating them. Germline-derived CDR1 and CDR2 are SQVTM and ANQGSEA. The CDR3 protein is CSVEGQPNQPQHF. CDR3 nucleotides: TGCAGCGTTGAGGGGCAGCCCAATCAGCCCCAGCATTTT. Complete variable domain (other parts from reference TRBV29-1 and TRBJ1-5): SAVISQKPSRDICQRGTSLTIQCQVDSQVTMMFWYRQQPGQSLTLIATANQGSEATYESGFVIDKFPISRPNLTFSTLTVSNMSPEDSSIYLCSVEGQPNQPQHFGDGTRLSIL.

The genes are TRBV19 and TRBJ1-2, with D possibly TRBD1 on 6 matching bases. CDR3 length: 14 amino acids. Trimming shortened V by 4 bases and J by 2 bases, and 11 bases separated the two germline ends. Germline-derived CDR1 and CDR2 are LNHDA and SQIVND (reference sequence). CDR3 loop: CASSKKDSNYGYTF. The CDR3 DNA is TGTGCCAGTAGTAAAAAGGACAGCAACTATGGCTACACCTTC.

This clone was picked up a small number of times. The rearrangement links TRBV30 to TRBJ1-6, with TRBD1 matching 7 bases. Germline CDR1 is GTSNPN and CDR2 is SVGIG (reference sequence). V lost 3 bases and J lost 7; bases outside the gene matches: 6. The CDR3 is 14 residues long. The DNA for the CDR3 is TGTGCCTGGAGAACAGGGGTACAGAATTCACCCCTCCACTTT. This gives the protein CAWRTGVQNSPLHF.

This chain links TRBV5-4 with TRBJ2-3, with D possibly being TRBD2 (6 bases). The CDR3 has 15 amino acids. V gave up 4 bases and J gave up 1 base, with 13 bases separating them. Looked up from germline, CDR1 is SGHNT and CDR2 is YYREEE (reference sequence). CDR3 amino acids: CASSRDLEGTDTQYF. CDR3 in DNA: TGTGCCAGCAGCCGGGACTTAGAGGGCACAGATACGCAGTATTTT.

The V call is TRBV13, the J call TRBJ2-2, with D perhaps matching TRBD2 (5 bases). Trimming pared 3 bases from V and 7 bases from J, leaving 12 bases between. CDR1 is PRHDT, CDR2 FYEKMQ, per germline (reference sequence). CDR3 size: 14 residues. CDR3 residues: CASSFGNFGGELFF. The CDR3 DNA is TGTGCCAGCAGCTTCGGGAACTTCGGCGGGGAGCTGTTTTTT.

This clone was seen only a few times. The V call is TRBV6-5, the J call TRBJ2-7, with a tentative D call TRBD2 (6 bases). Germline lookup yields CDR1 MNHEY and CDR2 SVGAGI. CDR3 length: 16 amino acids. Between the trimmed V and J ends, which lost 2 bases and 2 bases, there was a span of 16 bases. The CDR3 coding sequence is TGTGCCAGCAGTTACACTATGGCTAGCGCGACCTACGAGCAGTACTTC. Protein: CASSYTMASATYEQYF.

The J gene is TRBJ2-2, the V gene TRBV6-1; the D gene is possibly TRBD1 (6 bases). The CDR3 is made up of 15 amino acids. With 5 bases removed from V and 0 bases from J, the gap between germline ends came to 10 bases. Looked up from germline, CDR1 is MNHNS and CDR2 is SASEGT. The CDR3 sequence is CASSRDRTNTGELFF. CDR3 nucleotides: TGTGCCAGCAGTAGAGACAGGACGAACACCGGGGAGCTGTTTTTT.